This T cell receptor (beta chain) appears in the sequencing data of a study of blood T cells in healthy people across ages. About this clonotype: Antigen unknown.

Combining a sample-barcoded 5' primer with a J-beta primer mix, a second PCR ran for about 6 to 12 cycles. Using its own MiXCR run on the 5' RACE reads, TCRdb lists one record per CDR3 protein. The sample comprises more than 650,000 distinct CDR3 sequences, over 20% of which are singletons, and approximately 20% rests with the top ten. Each sample gave at least 7 million isolated PBMCs. Total RNA extracted from each sample amounted to at least 5 micrograms. Study-level findings and limits: Both higher diversity and more naive CD4+ cells marked long-lived donors when set against aged donors. Diversity estimates drawn from one million T cells were deemed underestimates.

Germline trimming cut 3 bases from V and 0 bases from J; bases unmatched to any gene: 2. Germline V lookup: CDR1 DFQATT, CDR2 SNEGSKA (reference sequence). CDR3 size: 17 residues. The receptor was derived from a man aged 70-80 years in good health. Sequenced sample: blood. This rearrangement joins TRBV20-1 to TRBJ2-4, with 16 bases lining up with TRBD2. The CDR3 bases are TGCAGTGCTAGGGGACTAGCGGGGGGGCTAGCCAAAAACATTCAGTACTTC. Encoded protein: CSARGLAGGLAKNIQYF.